This TCR beta chain was obtained from a study of Graves' ophthalmopathy and Graves' hyperthyroidism. Study findings and constraints: Blood also contained most of the expanded thyroid clonotypes above 0.001 frequency.

RNA transcripts provided the template for amplifying TCR beta CDR3 regions. HTBI-primed RT-PCR formed the first round, and a multiplex PCR formed the second. Using its own MiXCR run on the multiplex PCR reads, TCRdb lists one record per CDR3 protein. The sample holds around 470,000 distinct CDR3 sequences, 13% to 15% seen once. A word on this clonotype: Its cognate antigen is unknown.

The CDR3 has 13 amino acids. Trimming took 7 bases from V and 6 from J; bases not matched to a gene: 9. Germline V CDR1 and CDR2: ENHRY, SYGVKD. Sequencing used blood. This sequence joins TRBV10-3 and TRBJ2-7; 7 nucleotides align to TRBD1. The TCR sequence derives from a woman aged 30 to 39 with Graves' ophthalmopathy. CDR3 bases: TGTGCCATCATGACAGGGCCGGGTAGCGAGCAGTACTTC. Residues: CAIMTGPGSEQYF.